This T cell receptor (beta chain) was observed in a study of T cell changes during pregnancy in multiple sclerosis. This clone was seen a handful of times. Libraries were prepared by immunoSEQ multiplex PCR; TCRdb keeps only in-frame clonotypes and omits some of them. This table holds about 38,000 clones, around 93% found once. This CDR3 contains 15 residues. Trimming removed 2 bases from V and 8 bases from J; junction bases left unmatched: 10. Germline CDR1 reads LNHDA; CDR2 reads SQIVND (reference sequence). The sequence was collected from a female donor with multiple sclerosis, enrolled in a pregnancy study. The sample was CD4+ T cells from peripheral blood mononuclear cells, taken in the second trimester of pregnancy. The chain joins TRBV19 to TRBJ1-2; 8 bases map to TRBD1. CDR3 in amino acids: CASSIFGRGQEGYTF. CDR3 DNA: TGTGCCAGTAGTATATTCGGCAGGGGGCAAGAGGGCTACACCTTC.